The next 26 T cell receptor beta chains were all read from a single sample in a study of T-cell memory formation after mild COVID-19. TCRdb re-derived calls from the 5' RACE reads in MiXCR, one entry per CDR3 protein. The table shows 350,000 or so distinct CDR3 sequences, with 20% to 25% occurring only once. Sequences were obtained from PBMCs or a T cell subset sorted from them (not recorded which). These receptors all stem from a man younger than 35 who had mild COVID-19 (a few samples of this study predate the infection). Cell type and time point are not known.

This clonotype was detected many times. The chain links TRBV5-1 to TRBJ2-7; 13 bases are shared with TRBD2. The CDR3 length is 13 residues. In germline, CDR1 is SGHRS, CDR2 YFSETQ. With 7 bases clipped from V and 3 bases from J, the junction kept 1 base outside the gene matches. CDR3 region: CASRTSGGYEQYF. The CDR3, as DNA: TGCGCCAGCCGGACTAGCGGGGGCTACGAGCAGTACTTC.

This clonotype was seen more than once but under ten times. The gene calls are TRBV6-6 and TRBJ1-2; 10 bases are a match to TRBD1. The CDR3 has 16 amino acids. Germline V gene sequence: CDR1 MNHNY, CDR2 SVGAGI (reference sequence). J was trimmed by 1 base and V by 6 bases; bases with no gene match: 8. The CDR3 loop reads CASSRRDRGYNYGYTF. CDR3 nucleotides: TGTGCCAGCAGCCGCAGGGACAGGGGATATAACTATGGCTACACCTTC.

The table lists this clonotype with a few counts. The J gene is TRBJ2-1, the V gene TRBV7-8; 8 bases are shared with TRBD1. Germline V lookup: CDR1 SGHVS, CDR2 FQNEAQ. Trimming at V came to 5 bases and at J to 5 bases, leaving 11 bases not matched to a gene. CDR3 length: 16 residues. The CDR3 bases are TGTGCCAGCAGCGTAGGTACCGGACAGGGACACAATGAGCAGTTCTTC. Translation gives CASSVGTGQGHNEQFF.

This clonotype has just a few counts. The chain recombines TRBV29-1 with TRBJ2-2, with 8 bases matching TRBD1. CDR3 length: 13 amino acids. Per the germline V gene, CDR1 is SQVTM and CDR2 is ANQGSEA. The V and J ends lost 7 bases and 4 bases, in that order; junction bases with no gene match: 5. CDR3 residues: CSAVTGGTGELFF. The CDR3 region has the DNA TGCAGCGCGGTAACAGGGGGCACCGGGGAGCTGTTTTTT.

The sample holds a few counts of this clonotype. The chain has TRBV29-1 and TRBJ2-2, with 7 bases fitting TRBD1. Germline assignment: CDR1 SQVTM and CDR2 ANQGSEA. The J segment lost 1 base and the V segment lost 4 bases, leaving 0 bases of the junction unmatched. The CDR3 length is 13 residues. Here the CDR3 reads CSVGDRNTGELFF. DNA of the CDR3: TGCAGCGTTGGGGACAGGAACACCGGGGAGCTGTTTTTT.

This clonotype has a handful of counts. The rearrangement joins TRBV19 to TRBJ2-7, with 14 bases identical to TRBD2. J lost 3 bases, V lost 4 bases, and 2 bases had no gene match. The CDR3 runs to 15 residues. Germline V CDR1 and CDR2: LNHDA, SQIVND (reference sequence). The CDR3 reads CASSTGTSGGYEQYF. The CDR3 DNA sequence: TGTGCCAGTAGTACCGGGACTAGCGGGGGCTACGAGCAGTACTTC.

The sample holds a few counts of this clonotype. The CDR3 DNA reads as TGCGCCAGCAGCCCCAGAGGGGGGTACCAAGAGACCCAGTACTTC. Translation: CASSPRGGYQETQYF. This chain links TRBV4-3 with TRBJ2-5; D may be TRBD1 or TRBD2 (6 bases each). With 4 bases removed from V and 0 bases from J, the gap between germline ends came to 12 bases. Germline values: CDR1 LGHNA, CDR2 YSLEER. The CDR3 extends over 15 amino acids.

The genes are TRBV14 and TRBJ2-1; possibly TRBD1 for D (5 bases). V was shortened by 6 bases and J by 0 bases, with 15 bases between the two germline ends. Per the germline V gene, CDR1 is SGHDN and CDR2 is FVKESK. The CDR3 covers 16 residues. The DNA of the CDR3 is TGTGCCAGCAGTCAATACAGGCTGAGCTCCTACAATGAGCAGTTCTTC. Its translation is CASSQYRLSSYNEQFF.

This clonotype was seen a handful of times. This chain connects TRBV7-3 to TRBJ1-1; 9 positions agree with TRBD1. CDR3 length equals 14 residues. V shed 6 bases, J shed 2 bases, and the junction held 4 bases outside the gene matches. Germline CDR1 and CDR2: SGHTA and FQGTGA. The CDR3 nucleotides read TGTGCCAGCAGGCCGGACAGGGGAAACACTGAAGCTTTCTTT. Its translation: CASRPDRGNTEAFF.

The chain recombines TRBV25-1 with TRBJ1-2; D might be TRBD1 (6 bases). Germline V gene sequence: CDR1 MGHDK, CDR2 SYGVNS. The ends were cut back, 4 bases at V and 3 bases at J, with 18 bases in the middle. CDR3 length: 16 amino acids. The CDR3 region has the DNA TGTGCCAGCAGTGGGGAGGGGAGGGGGTCGGACTATGGCTACACCTTC. Its translation is CASSGEGRGSDYGYTF.

V is TRBV11-3 and J is TRBJ2-6; D gene unclear. V was pared by 2 bases and J by 0 bases, with 14 bases between. CDR1 and CDR2 (germline): SGHNT, YENEEA. This CDR3 has 18 residues. The DNA of the CDR3 is TGTGCCAGCAGCTTAACATCTGCTCGCTTCTCTGGGGCCAACGTCCTGACTTTC. Translation: CASSLTSARFSGANVLTF.

This clonotype occurred a few times. The J gene is TRBJ2-3, the V gene TRBV7-9; D gene uncertain. Trimming shortened V by 4 bases and J by 6 bases, and 8 bases separated the two germline ends. The germline CDR1 and CDR2 sequences are SEHNR and FQNEAQ (reference sequence). This CDR3 is 12 amino acids long. CDR3 nucleotide sequence: TGTGCCAGCAGCTCCTCGGTCGATACGCAGTATTTT. Amino acid sequence: CASSSSVDTQYF.

V usage is TRBV20-1 and J usage is TRBJ2-3; 11 bases map to TRBD1. The CDR3 sequence is 17 residues long. Per germline, CDR1 DFQATT and CDR2 SNEGSKA (reference sequence). Unmatched junction bases numbered 10, after V lost 1 base and J lost 4 bases. The CDR3 sequence: CSARGLGQGAYADTQYF. In nucleotides, the CDR3 is TGCAGTGCTAGAGGACTCGGACAGGGGGCTTACGCAGATACGCAGTATTTT.

The chain recombines TRBV18 with TRBJ2-7; possibly TRBD2 for D (8 bases). V lost 3 bases to trimming and J lost 2 bases, with 20 bases between them. Germline assignment: CDR1 KGHSH and CDR2 LQKENI. The CDR3 sequence is 17 residues long. CDR3 sequence (DNA): TGTGCCAGCTCACCCTTACCGGGACAGCGGGGGACCTACGAGCAGTACGTC. Its translation: CASSPLPGQRGTYEQYV.

This clonotype was recorded a few times. The chain has TRBV25-1 and TRBJ1-2; D not resolved. Trimming stripped 0 bases from V and 8 bases from J, with 13 bases between. The CDR3 runs to 14 residues. Looked up from germline, CDR1 is MGHDK and CDR2 is SYGVNS. The CDR3 here is CASSEYPGFGGYTF. CDR3 DNA sequence: TGTGCCAGCAGTGAATATCCAGGTTTCGGGGGCTACACCTTC.

CDR3 in amino acids: CSAKTTGVGEKLFF. The DNA for the CDR3 is TGCAGTGCGAAAACCACAGGGGTCGGTGAAAAACTGTTTTTT. This chain uses TRBV20-1 with TRBJ1-4; TRBD1 agrees at 7 bases. Germline assignment: CDR1 DFQATT and CDR2 SNEGSKA (reference sequence). Trimming removed 6 bases from V and 7 bases from J; junction bases left unmatched: 11. CDR3 length: 14 residues.

There are many counts of this clonotype. The chain employs TRBV10-3 and TRBJ2-1; 8 nucleotides match TRBD2. With 0 bases clipped from V and 4 bases from J, the junction kept 5 bases outside the gene matches. The CDR3 spans 16 residues. CDR1 is ENHRY, CDR2 SYGVKD, per germline. The CDR3 sequence: CAISESGGGTYNEQFF. CDR3 nucleotide sequence: TGTGCCATCAGTGAGTCCGGGGGGGGTACATACAATGAGCAGTTCTTC.

In its sample, this clonotype was seen a few times. V usage is TRBV20-1 and J usage is TRBJ1-6; tentatively, D is TRBD1 (5 bases). Germline CDR1 DFQATT, CDR2 SNEGSKA (reference sequence). Deletions cut 1 base from V and 5 bases from J, with 9 bases between. The CDR3 length is 14 residues. DNA of the CDR3: TGCAGTGCTAGAGTCCCAGGGCATAATTCACCCCTCCACTTT. Protein product: CSARVPGHNSPLHF.

The rearrangement uses TRBV5-6 and TRBJ1-1; 9 positions match TRBD1. CDR1 is SGHDT, CDR2 YYEEEE, per germline. V shed 0 bases and J 5 bases; nucleotides not matched to a gene: 8. CDR3 length: 16 residues. The CDR3 nucleotides read TGTGCCAGCAGCTTGGAGAAGGGACAGGGAGGGACTGAAGCTTTCTTT. Protein sequence: CASSLEKGQGGTEAFF. Complete variable domain (other parts from reference TRBV5-6 and TRBJ1-1): DAGVTQSPTHLIKTRGQQVTLRCSPKSGHDTVSWYQQALGQGPQFIFQYYEEEERQRGNFPDRFSGHQFPNYSSELNVNALLLGDSALYLCASSLEKGQGGTEAFFGQGTRLTVV.

This clonotype showed up just once. The chain has TRBV5-1 and TRBJ2-5; D might be TRBD1 or TRBD2, each matching 5 bases. V was shortened by 0 bases and J by 2 bases, with 11 bases between the two germline ends. Germline CDR1 is SGHRS and CDR2 is YFSETQ. The CDR3 spans 15 residues. Here the CDR3 DNA reads TGCGCCAGCAGCTTGGCCTGGGGGAGTCAAGAGACCCAGTACTTC. Amino acids: CASSLAWGSQETQYF.

This clonotype was detected many times. The chain has TRBV3-1 and TRBJ1-5; 8 nucleotides line up with TRBD1. The V gene end was trimmed by 4 bases and the J gene end by 4 bases; junction bases not matched to a gene: 3. The CDR3 has 14 amino acids. Germline V CDR1 and CDR2: LGHDT, YNNKEL (reference sequence). As DNA, the CDR3 is TGTGCCAGCAGCCTAGGGACAGGAAATCAGCCCCAGCATTTT. As protein: CASSLGTGNQPQHF.

V gene TRBV9 combines with J gene TRBJ1-6, with D maybe TRBD1 (6 bases). Germline CDR1 reads SGDLS; CDR2 reads YYNGEE. This CDR3 region has 15 residues. Trimming left V 4 bases short and J 7 bases short, with 15 bases between. The CDR3 sequence: CASSPSGQPNSPLHF. The CDR3 DNA reads as TGTGCCAGCAGCCCATCTGGACAGCCAAATTCACCCCTCCACTTT.

V gene TRBV12-5 combines with J gene TRBJ2-7; 10 nucleotides align to TRBD1. Germline CDR1 reads LGHNT; CDR2 reads FRNRAP. J was trimmed by 7 bases and V by 5 bases; bases with no gene match: 8. This CDR3 comprises 14 residues. CDR3 sequence (DNA): TGTGCTAGTGGTCCCGGGACAGGGGTCATAGAGCAGTACTTC. Translated: CASGPGTGVIEQYF.

This clonotype was observed many times. The rearrangement links TRBV12-3 or TRBV12-4 to TRBJ1-5; 7 bases align to TRBD1. The CDR3 extends over 12 amino acids. The J segment lost 9 bases and the V segment lost 5 bases, leaving 4 bases of the junction unmatched. The CDR3 here is CASSPQGGPQHF. Written as DNA, the CDR3 is TGTGCCAGCAGTCCCCAGGGGGGGCCCCAGCATTTT.

This clonotype has just a few counts. V usage is TRBV20-1 and J usage is TRBJ2-6; no reliable D call. CDR3 length equals 17 residues. The V gene lost 0 bases and the J gene lost 0 bases, with 12 bases spanning the gap. The germline CDR1 and CDR2 sequences are DFQATT and SNEGSKA (reference sequence). The CDR3 region is CSARDRAASSGANVLTF. The CDR3 nucleotides are TGCAGTGCTAGAGATCGGGCAGCCAGCTCTGGGGCCAACGTCCTGACTTTC.

The rearrangement links TRBV11-2 to TRBJ2-1; D gene uncertain. The V end lost 0 bases, the J end lost 8 bases, and 8 bases lay between the germline ends. The CDR3 is made up of 13 amino acids. Per germline, CDR1 SGHAT and CDR2 FQNNGV. Here the CDR3 DNA reads TGTGCCAGCAGCTTAGATGGCTGGGATGAGCAGTTCTTC. Its translation: CASSLDGWDEQFF.